These 3 T cell receptor beta chains came from one sample sequenced in a study of blood T cell repertoires in COVID-19. This table comes from immunoSEQ multiplex PCR, and its TCRdb copy is limited to in-frame clones, with some not included. The data contain approximately 59,000 clones, roughly nine tenths of them singletons. The source material was peripheral blood. These receptors were obtained from a human donor in a cohort sampled during active COVID-19.

The rearrangement links TRBV4-3 to TRBJ2-3; TRBD2 matches 7 bases. J gave up 6 bases and V 1 base, and 10 bases lay outside the gene matches. CDR3 length equals 16 residues. The germline V gene encodes CDR1 LGHNA and CDR2 YSLEER. CDR3 sequence reads: CASSQGQGLPRDTQYF. In nucleotides, the CDR3 is TGCGCCAGCAGCCAAGGTCAGGGACTACCTCGTGATACGCAGTATTTT.

The genes are TRBV12-3 or TRBV12-4 and TRBJ2-1; TRBD2 is a possible D gene (5 bases). V was clipped by 7 bases and J by 10 bases, with 17 bases between them. This CDR3 contains 13 residues. The CDR3 sequence is CASKLRRGPEQFF. The CDR3 nucleotides read TGTGCCAGCAAACTTCGACGGGGTCCCGAGCAGTTCTTC.

This clone occurred a few times. The V and J genes are TRBV5-1 and TRBJ2-5; D perhaps matches TRBD1 (6 bases). The length of the CDR3 is 14 residues. The V and J ends lost 2 bases and 4 bases respectively, with 12 bases between them. Germline CDR1 and CDR2: SGHRS and YFSETQ. The DNA of the CDR3 is TGCGCCAGCAGCTTCAACAGGGCCGGAGAGACCCAGTACTTC. Amino acid sequence: CASSFNRAGETQYF.